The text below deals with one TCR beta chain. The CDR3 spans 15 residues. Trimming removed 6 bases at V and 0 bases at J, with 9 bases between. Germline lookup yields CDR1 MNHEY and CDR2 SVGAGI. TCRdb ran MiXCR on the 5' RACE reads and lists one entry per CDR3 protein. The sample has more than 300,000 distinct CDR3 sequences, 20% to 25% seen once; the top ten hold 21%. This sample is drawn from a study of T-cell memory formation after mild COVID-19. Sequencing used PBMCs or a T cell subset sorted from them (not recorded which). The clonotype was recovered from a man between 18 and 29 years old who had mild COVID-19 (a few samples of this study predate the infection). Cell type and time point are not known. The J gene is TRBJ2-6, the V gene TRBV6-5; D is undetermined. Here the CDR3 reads CASRTSSSGANVLTF. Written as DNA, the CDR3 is TGTGCCAGCAGAACTTCTAGCTCTGGGGCCAACGTCCTGACTTTC.